This TCR beta chain is drawn from a study of cytomegalovirus exposure and HLA in healthy donors. The study's findings and limits: There were reportedly fewer N-insertions in an Asian-associated ancestry cluster than the roughly 610-donor mean, in a later analysis. The only immune exposure information that was available was CMV serostatus.

Germline loops: CDR1 GTSNPN, CDR2 SVGIG (reference sequence). There are 14 residues in the CDR3. Germline trimming cut 8 bases from V and 5 bases from J; bases unmatched to any gene: 10. The PCR made use of 60 Vbeta and 13 Jbeta primers. Assay used: immunoSEQ multiplex PCR; TCRdb lists only in-frame clones, some missing. The sample carries about 160,000 clones, 80% recorded once. This clone appeared a single time. Its target is unknown. This chain connects TRBV30 to TRBJ2-2; 8 bases are shared with TRBD1. The sample was PBMCs. The receptor was derived from a woman between 45 and 60 years old in good health and CMV-seronegative. CDR3 nucleotide sequence: TGTGCCGGCACTCTCAGGACAGGGACCGGGGAGCTGTTTTTT. It encodes CAGTLRTGTGELFF.